This T cell receptor (beta chain) was identified in a study of a mutant IDH1 vaccine in newly diagnosed glioma. Looking at the study overall: Of the patients given treatment, roughly 60% were male and approximately 38% were female, and a mean age of roughly 40 years was recorded. Earlier care involved radiotherapy, temozolomide, or both, and the majority received both. Whole-study results and caveats: Of all patients, 85% to 95% showed vaccine-induced immune responses.

Indicated time point: week 11, during vaccination. Each dose delivered 300 ug of mutant IDH1 20-mer peptide subcutaneously with imiquimod. Notes on this clone: The antigen remains unidentified.

Sequenced by immunoSEQ multiplex PCR; TCRdb stores in-frame clones only, minus some. The data contain roughly 70,000 clones, about 88% of them singletons. This receptor was obtained from a woman between 50 and 59 years old with glioma. Sequencing was performed on PBMCs, taken from a glioma patient whose treatment included an IDH1 peptide vaccine.

The chain's CDR3 is CASSQGQRVSTDTQYF. The CDR3 DNA sequence: TGTGCCAGCAGCCAGGGGCAGCGGGTTAGCACAGATACGCAGTATTTT. The chain combines TRBV4-2 with TRBJ2-3; tentative D call: TRBD2 (6 bases). V was pared by 3 bases and J by 0 bases, with 13 bases between. This CDR3 comprises 16 residues. Germline V lookup: CDR1 LGHNA, CDR2 YNFKEQ.